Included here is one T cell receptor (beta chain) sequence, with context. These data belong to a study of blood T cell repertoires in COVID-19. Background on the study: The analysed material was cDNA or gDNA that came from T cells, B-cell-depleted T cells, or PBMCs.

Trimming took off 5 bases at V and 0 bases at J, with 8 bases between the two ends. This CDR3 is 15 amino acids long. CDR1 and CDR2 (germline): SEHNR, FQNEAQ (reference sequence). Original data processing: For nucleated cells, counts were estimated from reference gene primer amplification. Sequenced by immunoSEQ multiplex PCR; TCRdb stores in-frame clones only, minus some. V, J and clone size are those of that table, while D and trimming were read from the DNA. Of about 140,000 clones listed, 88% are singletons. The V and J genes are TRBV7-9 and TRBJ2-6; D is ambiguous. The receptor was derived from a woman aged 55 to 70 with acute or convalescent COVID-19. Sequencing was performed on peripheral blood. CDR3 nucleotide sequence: TGTGCCAGCAGCACTGATGACTCTGGGGCCAACGTCCTGACTTTC. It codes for CASSTDDSGANVLTF.